One sample yielded the 22 T cell receptor beta chains listed below, sequenced in a study of blood T cell repertoires in COVID-19. Method: immunoSEQ multiplex PCR; TCRdb's copy keeps in-frame clones and lacks some. Here the sample spans 90,000 to 150,000 clones, roughly three quarters being singletons. Sequencing was done on a sample of peripheral blood. The receptors derive from a woman aged 80 or older with acute or convalescent COVID-19.

The chain uses TRBV11-3 and TRBJ2-1; 16 nucleotides match TRBD2. This CDR3 is built from 16 residues. Germline values: CDR1 SGHNT, CDR2 YENEEA. With 5 bases clipped from V and 9 bases from J, the junction kept 7 bases outside the gene matches. CDR3 in amino acids: CASSPGTSGRAGEQFF. The CDR3, as DNA: TGTGCCAGCAGCCCGGGGACTAGCGGGAGGGCGGGTGAGCAGTTCTTC.

This clone turned up a few times. The V gene is TRBV7-9, the J gene TRBJ2-1; 8 nucleotides line up with TRBD1. The germline gives CDR1 SEHNR, CDR2 FQNEAQ (reference sequence). Unmatched junction bases numbered 11, after V lost 4 bases and J lost 3 bases. The CDR3 extends over 17 amino acids. The CDR3 bases are TGTGCCAGCAGCTACAAGACAGGGGCCCCCGACTACAATGAGCAGTTCTTC. It encodes CASSYKTGAPDYNEQFF.

CDR3 nucleotides: TGTGCCAGCAGCACACACACCGGGACAGGGGAAGAGCAGTACTTC. Translation: CASSTHTGTGEEQYF. The chain joins TRBV4-2 to TRBJ2-7, with 10 bases lining up with TRBD1. The CDR3 spans 15 residues. Germline CDR1 LGHNA, CDR2 YNFKEQ. V shed 5 bases and J 7 bases; nucleotides not matched to a gene: 11.

The rearrangement uses TRBV28 and TRBJ1-5; no reliable D call. CDR3 size: 11 residues. Germline values: CDR1 MDHEN, CDR2 SYDVKM. The V end lost 6 bases, the J end lost 3 bases, and 3 bases lay between the germline ends. The CDR3 sequence is CASSLNQPQHF. The DNA for the CDR3 is TGTGCCAGCAGCCTCAATCAGCCCCAGCATTTT. The full variable domain, its missing parts supplied by reference TRBV28 and TRBJ1-5, is DVKVTQSSRYLVKRTGEKVFLECVQDMDHENMFWYRQDPGLGLRLIYFSYDVKMKEKGDIPEGYSVSREKKERFSLILESASTNQTSMYLCASSLNQPQHFGDGTRLSIL.

The chain combines TRBV19 with TRBJ1-3; D gene ambiguous. Germline V gene data show CDR1 as LNHDA and CDR2 as SQIVND (reference sequence). Trimming shortened V by 8 bases and J by 4 bases, and 9 bases separated the two germline ends. This CDR3 contains 12 residues. The chain's CDR3 is CASEVPGNTIYF. The CDR3 bases are TGTGCCAGTGAGGTACCCGGAAACACCATATATTTT.

The chain uses TRBV12-5 and TRBJ1-1, with a possible D match to TRBD1 (5 bases). This CDR3 contains 14 residues. Germline CDR1 and CDR2: LGHNT and FRNRAP. Trimming cost V 4 bases and J 6 bases, with 15 bases left between them. The CDR3 sequence: CASGWGGGEAEAFF. DNA for the CDR3: TGTGCTAGTGGTTGGGGCGGGGGTGAAGCTGAAGCTTTCTTT. Drawing the rest from reference TRBV12-5 and TRBJ1-1, the complete variable domain is DARVTQTPRHKVTEMGQEVTMRCQPILGHNTVFWYRQTMMQGLELLAYFRNRAPLDDSGMPKDRFSAEMPDATLATLKIQPSEPRDSAVYFCASGWGGGEAEAFFGQGTRLTVV.

The chain employs TRBV7-2 and TRBJ2-3; tentative D call: TRBD2 (7 bases). From germline, CDR1 is SGHTA and CDR2 FQGNSA. The V end lost 1 base, the J end lost 2 bases, and 10 bases lay between the germline ends. The CDR3 is 15 residues long. This CDR3 reads CASSLGAGATDTQYF. The CDR3 nucleotides read TGTGCCAGCAGCTTAGGGGCGGGGGCCACAGATACGCAGTATTTT.

The chain links TRBV11-3 to TRBJ1-3; unclear D gene. V was cut by 3 bases and J by 0 bases, with 9 bases left in between. Per germline, CDR1 SGHNT and CDR2 YENEEA. This CDR3 comprises 15 residues. The CDR3 coding sequence is TGTGCCAGCAGCTTGCGGGTTAGCTCTGGAAACACCATATATTTT. Its protein is CASSLRVSSGNTIYF.

This clone was seen a single time. The genes are TRBV27 and TRBJ1-5; TRBD1 agrees at 8 bases. Losses at the gene ends were 6 bases for V and 3 bases for J; bases not matched to a gene: 7. CDR1 MNHEY and CDR2 SMNVEV come from the germline V gene (reference sequence). This CDR3 is 15 amino acids long. CDR3 amino acids: CASRPGQGPNQPQHF. The CDR3 DNA reads as TGTGCCAGCAGGCCTGGACAGGGCCCCAATCAGCCCCAGCATTTT.

This chain links TRBV19 with TRBJ1-1, with no clear D. Germline assignment: CDR1 LNHDA and CDR2 SQIVND (reference sequence). V was trimmed by 7 bases and J by 0 bases, leaving 15 bases between them. CDR3 length: 15 residues. CDR3 loop: CASKTTPGVNTEAFF. The CDR3 DNA follows: TGTGCCAGTAAGACTACACCGGGCGTGAACACTGAAGCTTTCTTT. The complete variable domain, with remaining parts taken from reference TRBV19 and TRBJ1-1, reads DGGITQSPKYLFRKEGQNVTLSCEQNLNHDAMYWYRQDPGQGLRLIYYSQIVNDFQKGDIAEGYSVSREKKESFPLTVTSAQKNPTAFYLCASKTTPGVNTEAFFGQGTRLTVV.

The chain has TRBV18 and TRBJ1-5; the D is unclear. This CDR3 has 12 residues. Germline V lookup: CDR1 KGHSH, CDR2 LQKENI. V lost 6 bases and J lost 4, with 7 bases in between. The CDR3 region has the DNA TGTGCCAGCTCCGTGGAGAATCAGCCCCAGCATTTT. It codes for CASSVENQPQHF.

The rearrangement joins TRBV28 to TRBJ1-4, with TRBD1 matching over 7 bases. CDR1 is MDHEN and CDR2 is SYDVKM in the germline V gene. CDR3 length: 14 amino acids. Trimming removed 3 bases from V and 6 bases from J; junction bases left unmatched: 4. Here the CDR3 DNA reads TGTGCCAGCAGTTTGACAGGGATGGATGAAAAACTGTTTTTT. Protein product: CASSLTGMDEKLFF.

V and J are TRBV15 and TRBJ1-5, with a weak D call TRBD1 (5 bases). Germline CDR1 reads LNHNV; CDR2 reads YYDKDF (reference sequence). This CDR3 comprises 14 residues. V lost 1 base and J 7 bases, leaving 11 bases between the germline ends. The CDR3 spells CATSRVGGTQPQHF. As DNA, the CDR3 is TGTGCCACCAGCAGAGTAGGAGGGACCCAGCCCCAGCATTTT.

The chain combines TRBV19 with TRBJ1-4; D gene unclear. The CDR3 runs to 15 residues. V was clipped by 6 bases and J by 0 bases, with 11 bases between them. From germline, CDR1 is LNHDA and CDR2 SQIVND (reference sequence). CDR3 protein: CASSPSGTTNEKLFF. In DNA form, the CDR3 reads TGTGCCAGTAGCCCCAGCGGGACAACTAATGAAAAACTGTTTTTT.

In its sample, this clone was seen a few times. The chain recombines TRBV10-2 with TRBJ1-2; 9 positions agree with TRBD1. The germline CDR1 and CDR2 sequences are WSHSY and SAAADI. With V trimmed by 8 bases and J by 5 bases, 12 bases remained unmatched. The CDR3 contains 15 residues. The DNA of the CDR3 is TGCGCCAGCGCGCGGGACAGGGCTTCTACTTATGGCTACACCTTC. It yields the protein CASARDRASTYGYTF.

This clone occurred a few times. The chain combines TRBV27 with TRBJ2-7; the D gene is possibly TRBD2 (8 bases). The CDR3 sequence is 19 residues long. The germline gives CDR1 MNHEY, CDR2 SMNVEV (reference sequence). Trimming removed 6 bases from V and 0 bases from J, with 27 bases in between. The CDR3 is CASRRQGLPGGQSSYEQYF. CDR3 DNA: TGTGCCAGCAGACGACAGGGCCTCCCGGGGGGGCAAAGCTCCTACGAGCAGTACTTC.

The chain recombines TRBV11-2 with TRBJ1-5; 8 positions agree with TRBD1. Per the germline V gene, CDR1 is SGHAT and CDR2 is FQNNGV. This CDR3 has 14 residues. V lost 4 bases to trimming and J lost 2 bases; unmatched junction nucleotides: 1. The CDR3 loop is CASSSTGGNQPQHF. The CDR3, as DNA: TGTGCCAGCAGCTCGACAGGGGGCAATCAGCCCCAGCATTTT.

This clone came up a few times. This sequence joins TRBV11-3 and TRBJ1-1; D is undetermined. V was trimmed by 0 bases and J by 5 bases, leaving 7 bases between them. Looked up from germline, CDR1 is SGHNT and CDR2 is YENEEA. The CDR3 length is 13 residues. CDR3 nucleotide sequence: TGTGCCAGCAGCTTAGAGGAGGGAACTGAAGCTTTCTTT. Residues: CASSLEEGTEAFF.

The chain couples TRBV7-2 to TRBJ1-1, with D uncertain. V was shortened by 5 bases and J by 1 base, with 8 bases between the two germline ends. The CDR3 totals 13 residues. Germline V gene lookup returns CDR1 SGHTA and CDR2 FQGNSA. The CDR3 DNA follows: TGTGCCAGCAGCATCGGGAGGAACACTGAAGCTTTCTTT. Its translation: CASSIGRNTEAFF.

This chain uses TRBV9 with TRBJ2-1, with TRBD2 identical over 8 bases. Looked up from germline, CDR1 is SGDLS and CDR2 is YYNGEE. Germline trimming cut 8 bases from V and 1 base from J; bases unmatched to any gene: 11. There are 16 residues in the CDR3. The chain's CDR3 is CASQGSGSFSYNEQFF. The DNA of the CDR3 is TGTGCCAGTCAAGGGAGCGGGAGTTTTTCCTACAATGAGCAGTTCTTC.

This clone was recorded only once. The chain combines TRBV9 with TRBJ2-7, with a weak D call TRBD2 (5 bases). CDR1 and CDR2 from the germline V gene are SGDLS and YYNGEE. Trimming left V 2 bases short and J 1 base short, with 10 bases between. The CDR3 is 14 amino acids. CDR3 in DNA: TGTGCCAGCAGCGTTACACTAGAATCCTACGAGCAGTACTTC. Translation: CASSVTLESYEQYF.

The chain carries TRBV7-6 and TRBJ1-1; D gene ambiguous. Per germline, CDR1 SGHVS and CDR2 FNYEAQ. The CDR3 has 16 residues. The ends were cut back, 3 bases at V and 3 bases at J, with 17 bases in the middle. For the CDR3, the DNA is TGTGCCAGCAGCTTCGGGGTTTCGGATTGGGACACTGAAGCTTTCTTT. Protein product: CASSFGVSDWDTEAFF.